The entry that follows covers one T cell receptor (beta chain) sequence. Its matching antigen is unknown. CD45RO-negative cells were positively selected for CCR7, leaving out terminally differentiated effector memory CD45RA+ cells. This specimen belongs to a study of shared clonotypes between healthy human individuals. Repertoires were generated with immunoSEQ multiplex PCR, while TCRdb's copy carries only in-frame clones and drops some. The profile shows about 610,000 clones, 95% to 97% of them singletons. Germline CDR1 is MNHEY and CDR2 is SMNVEV (reference sequence). Trimming pared 3 bases from V and 0 bases from J, leaving 11 bases between. The length of the CDR3 is 15 residues. Overall study results and limits: Naive subsets generally exceeded memory subsets in estimated richness.

This TCR was sampled from a young woman in good health. Sequencing was carried out using naive CD8+ T cells sorted from blood. This chain connects TRBV27 to TRBJ1-1, with D unclear. CDR3 nucleotide sequence: TGTGCCAGCAGTTTCTGGGGTACCATGAACACTGAAGCTTTCTTT. Amino acid sequence: CASSFWGTMNTEAFF.